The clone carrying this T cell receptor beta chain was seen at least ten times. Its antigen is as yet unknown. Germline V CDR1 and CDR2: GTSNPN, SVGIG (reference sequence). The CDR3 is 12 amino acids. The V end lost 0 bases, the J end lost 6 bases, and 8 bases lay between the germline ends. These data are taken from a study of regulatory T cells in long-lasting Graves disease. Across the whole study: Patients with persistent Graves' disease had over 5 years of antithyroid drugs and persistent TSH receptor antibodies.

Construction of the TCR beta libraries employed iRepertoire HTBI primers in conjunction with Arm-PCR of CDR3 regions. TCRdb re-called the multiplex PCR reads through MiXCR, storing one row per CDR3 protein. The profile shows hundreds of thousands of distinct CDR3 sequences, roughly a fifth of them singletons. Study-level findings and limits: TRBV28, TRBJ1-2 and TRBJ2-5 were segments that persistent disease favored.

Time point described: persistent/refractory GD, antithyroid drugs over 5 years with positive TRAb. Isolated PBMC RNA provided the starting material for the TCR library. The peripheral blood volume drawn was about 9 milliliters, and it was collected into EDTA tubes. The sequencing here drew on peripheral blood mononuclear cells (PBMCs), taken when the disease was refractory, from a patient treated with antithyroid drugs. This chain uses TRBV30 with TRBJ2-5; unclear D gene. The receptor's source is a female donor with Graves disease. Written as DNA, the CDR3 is TGTGCCTGGAGTGTGCCCCCAAAGACCCAGTACTTC. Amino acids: CAWSVPPKTQYF.